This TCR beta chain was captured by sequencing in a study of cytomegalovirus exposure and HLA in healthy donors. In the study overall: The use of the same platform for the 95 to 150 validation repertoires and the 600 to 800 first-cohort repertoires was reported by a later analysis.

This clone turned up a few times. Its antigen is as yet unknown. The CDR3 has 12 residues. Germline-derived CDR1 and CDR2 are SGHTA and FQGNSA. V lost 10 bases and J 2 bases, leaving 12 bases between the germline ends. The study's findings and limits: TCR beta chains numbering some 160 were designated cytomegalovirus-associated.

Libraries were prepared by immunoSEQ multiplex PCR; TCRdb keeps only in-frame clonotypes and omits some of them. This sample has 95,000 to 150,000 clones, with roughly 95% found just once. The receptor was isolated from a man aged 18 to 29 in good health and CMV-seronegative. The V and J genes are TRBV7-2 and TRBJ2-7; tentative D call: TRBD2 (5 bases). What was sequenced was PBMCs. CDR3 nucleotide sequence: TGTGCCATCGGGAAGACCCCCTACGAGCAGTACTTC. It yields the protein CAIGKTPYEQYF. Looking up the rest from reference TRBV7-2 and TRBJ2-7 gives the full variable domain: GAGVSQSPSNKVTEKGKDVELRCDPISGHTALYWYRQSLGQGLEFLIYFQGNSAPDKSGLPSDRFSAERTGGSVSTLTIQRTQQEDSAVYLCAIGKTPYEQYFGPGTRLTVT.